This T cell receptor beta chain was recorded in a study of T cells expressing NK-cell markers. Making the TCR beta cDNA relied on 5'RACE template switching with UMIs. With the 5' RACE reads reprocessed, TCRdb shows one record per CDR3 protein and no DNA. The table lists 120,000 to 150,000 distinct CDR3 sequences. The CDR3 has 11 residues. Germline assignment: CDR1 SGHVS and CDR2 FQNEAQ. Details on this clonotype: What it binds is unknown.

Overall study findings and caveats: The dominant NKG2C+ clonotypes represented about 1.0-7.0% of CD8+ T cells in six donors. The study found these clonotypes also leading the CD3+CD56-NKG2C+ fraction in four donors.

Sequencing input: blood T cells: a sorted CD56 or NKG2C T cell subset, CD4+ or CD8+ T cells, or bulk PBMC T cells (not recorded which). The chain links TRBV7-8 to TRBJ2-1; the TCRdb D gene call, TRBD1, has no DNA to confirm it. The receptor's source is a man between 18 and 35 years old in good health. The CDR3 spells CASGQGGEQFF.